This T cell receptor beta chain was captured in a study of cytomegalovirus exposure and HLA in healthy donors. V trimming: 5 bases; J trimming: 7 bases; junction bases outside the gene matches: 8. CDR3 size: 14 residues. CDR1 is SGHTA and CDR2 is FQGNSA in the germline V gene. Primers for the PCR totalled 60 Vbeta and 13 Jbeta. TCRdb keeps only in-frame clones here, not all; method: immunoSEQ multiplex PCR. The sample holds some 130,000 clones, approximately 84% seen once. The origin of this receptor is a boy aged 2-9 years in good health and CMV-seronegative. Sequences were obtained from PBMCs. The chain recombines TRBV7-2 with TRBJ1-2, with TRBD1 matching over 9 bases. In DNA, the CDR3 is TGTGCCAGCAGCAGATCACAGGGGGCTGGTGGCTACACCTTC. Protein sequence: CASSRSQGAGGYTF.